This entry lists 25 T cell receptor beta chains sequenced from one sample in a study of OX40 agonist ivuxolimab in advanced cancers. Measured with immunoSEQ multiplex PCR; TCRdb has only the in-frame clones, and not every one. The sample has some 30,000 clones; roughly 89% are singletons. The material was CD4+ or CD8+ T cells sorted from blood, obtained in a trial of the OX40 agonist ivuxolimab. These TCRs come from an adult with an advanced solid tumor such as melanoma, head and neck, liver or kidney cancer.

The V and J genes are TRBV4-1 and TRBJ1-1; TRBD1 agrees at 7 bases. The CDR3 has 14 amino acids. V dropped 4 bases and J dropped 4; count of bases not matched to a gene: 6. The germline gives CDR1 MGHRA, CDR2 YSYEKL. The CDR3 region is CASSLIDRVTEAFF. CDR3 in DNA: TGCGCCAGCAGCCTCATAGACAGGGTCACTGAAGCTTTCTTT.

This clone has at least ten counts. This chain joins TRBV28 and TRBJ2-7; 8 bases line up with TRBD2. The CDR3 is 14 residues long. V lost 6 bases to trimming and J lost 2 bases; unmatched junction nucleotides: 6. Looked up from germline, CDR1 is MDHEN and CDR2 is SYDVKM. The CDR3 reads CASSLSGETYEQYF. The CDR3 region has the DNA TGTGCCAGCAGCCTTAGCGGGGAGACCTACGAGCAGTACTTC.

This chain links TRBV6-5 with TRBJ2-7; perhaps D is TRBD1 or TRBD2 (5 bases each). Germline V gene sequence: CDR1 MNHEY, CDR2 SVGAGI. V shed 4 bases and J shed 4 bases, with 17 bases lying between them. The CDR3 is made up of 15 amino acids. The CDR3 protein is CASSSSGTSQYEQYF. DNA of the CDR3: TGTGCCAGCAGTTCCTCCGGGACCTCCCAATACGAGCAGTACTTC.

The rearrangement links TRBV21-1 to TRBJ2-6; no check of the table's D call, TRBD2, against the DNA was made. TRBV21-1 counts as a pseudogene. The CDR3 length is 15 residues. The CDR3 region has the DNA TGTGCCAGCGACCCTCCGGGTTCTGGGGCCAACGTCCTGACTTTC. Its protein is CASDPPGSGANVLTF.

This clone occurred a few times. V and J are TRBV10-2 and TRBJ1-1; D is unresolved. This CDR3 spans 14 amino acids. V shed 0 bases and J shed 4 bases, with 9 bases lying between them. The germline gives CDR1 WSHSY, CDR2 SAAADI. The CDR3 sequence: CASSESRAATEAFF. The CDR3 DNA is TGCGCCAGCAGTGAGTCGAGAGCAGCCACTGAAGCTTTCTTT.

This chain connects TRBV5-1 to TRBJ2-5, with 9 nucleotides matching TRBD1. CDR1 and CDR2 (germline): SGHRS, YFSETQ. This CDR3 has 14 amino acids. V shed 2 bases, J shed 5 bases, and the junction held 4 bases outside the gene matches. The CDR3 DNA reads TGCGCCAGCAGCTTACAGGGGGCTGGTGAGACCCAGTACTTC. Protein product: CASSLQGAGETQYF.

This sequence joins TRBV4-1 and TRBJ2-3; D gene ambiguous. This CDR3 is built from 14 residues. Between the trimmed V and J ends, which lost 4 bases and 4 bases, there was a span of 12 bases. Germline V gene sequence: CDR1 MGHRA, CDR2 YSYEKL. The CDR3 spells CASSRISSADTQYF. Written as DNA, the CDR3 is TGCGCCAGCAGCCGGATCTCCAGCGCAGATACGCAGTATTTT.

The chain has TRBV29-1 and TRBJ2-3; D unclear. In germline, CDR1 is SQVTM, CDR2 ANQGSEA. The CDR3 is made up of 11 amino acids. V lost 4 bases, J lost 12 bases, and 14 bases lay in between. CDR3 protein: CSVAPGIGQYF. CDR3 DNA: TGCAGCGTTGCCCCCGGAATTGGACAGTATTTT.

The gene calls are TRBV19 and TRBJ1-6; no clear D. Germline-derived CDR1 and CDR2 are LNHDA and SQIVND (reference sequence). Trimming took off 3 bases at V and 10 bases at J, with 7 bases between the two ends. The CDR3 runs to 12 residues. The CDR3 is CASSMPRSPLHF. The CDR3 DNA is TGTGCCAGTAGTATGCCCCGGTCACCCCTCCACTTT.

DNA for the CDR3: TGTGCCAGCAGTGGACTCCGGGACAGGGGTGAAAAACTGTTTTTT. Its protein product is CASSGLRDRGEKLFF. This chain joins TRBV6-1 and TRBJ1-4; 10 nucleotides match TRBD1. Trimming at V came to 4 bases and at J to 7 bases, leaving 6 bases not matched to a gene. Germline V gene sequence: CDR1 MNHNS, CDR2 SASEGT. The CDR3 length is 15 residues.

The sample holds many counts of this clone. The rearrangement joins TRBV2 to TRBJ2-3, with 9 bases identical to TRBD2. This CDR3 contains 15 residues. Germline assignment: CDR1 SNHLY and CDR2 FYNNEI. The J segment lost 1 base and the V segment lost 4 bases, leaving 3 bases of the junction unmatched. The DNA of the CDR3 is TGTGCCAGCAGTGTGGTAGCGGGGGGCACAGATACGCAGTATTTT. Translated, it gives CASSVVAGGTDTQYF.

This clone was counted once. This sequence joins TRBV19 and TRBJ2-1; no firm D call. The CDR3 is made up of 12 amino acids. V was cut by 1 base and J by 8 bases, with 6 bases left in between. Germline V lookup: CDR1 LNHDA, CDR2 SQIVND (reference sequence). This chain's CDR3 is CASSIGLHEQFF. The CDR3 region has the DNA TGTGCCAGTAGTATAGGTTTGCATGAGCAGTTCTTC.

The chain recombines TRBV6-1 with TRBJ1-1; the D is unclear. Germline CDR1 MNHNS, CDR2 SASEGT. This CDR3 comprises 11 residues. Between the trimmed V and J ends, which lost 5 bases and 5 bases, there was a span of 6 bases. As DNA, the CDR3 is TGTGCCAGCAGTTCTCTTACTGAAGCTTTCTTT. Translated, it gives CASSSLTEAFF.

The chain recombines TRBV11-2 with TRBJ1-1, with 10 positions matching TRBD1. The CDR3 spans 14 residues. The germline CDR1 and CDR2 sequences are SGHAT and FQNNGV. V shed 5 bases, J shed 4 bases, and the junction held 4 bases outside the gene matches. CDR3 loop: CASSPGTGATEAFF. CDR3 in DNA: TGTGCCAGCAGCCCCGGGACAGGGGCCACTGAAGCTTTCTTT.

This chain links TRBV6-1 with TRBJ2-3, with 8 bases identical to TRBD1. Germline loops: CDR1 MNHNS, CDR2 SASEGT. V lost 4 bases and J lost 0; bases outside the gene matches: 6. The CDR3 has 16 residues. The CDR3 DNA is TGTGCCAGCAGTGGCGCCGGGACAGGTAGCACAGATACGCAGTATTTT. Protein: CASSGAGTGSTDTQYF.

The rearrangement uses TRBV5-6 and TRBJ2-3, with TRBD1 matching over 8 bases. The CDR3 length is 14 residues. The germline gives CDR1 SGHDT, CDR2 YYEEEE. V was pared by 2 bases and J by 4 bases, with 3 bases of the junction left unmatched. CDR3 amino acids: CASSFWTGSDTQYF. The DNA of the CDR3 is TGTGCCAGCAGCTTTTGGACAGGGTCAGATACGCAGTATTTT.

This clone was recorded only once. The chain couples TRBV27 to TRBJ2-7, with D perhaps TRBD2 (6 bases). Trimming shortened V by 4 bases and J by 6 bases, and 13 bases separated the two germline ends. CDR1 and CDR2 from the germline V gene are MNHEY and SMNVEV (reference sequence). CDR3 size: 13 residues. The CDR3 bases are TGTGCCAGCAGTTACGGGGGTCCGTCCGAGCAGTACTTC. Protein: CASSYGGPSEQYF.

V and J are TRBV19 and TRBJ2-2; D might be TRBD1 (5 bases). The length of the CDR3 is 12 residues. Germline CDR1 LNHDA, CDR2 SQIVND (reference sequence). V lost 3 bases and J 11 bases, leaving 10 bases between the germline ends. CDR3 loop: CASSIIRGELFF. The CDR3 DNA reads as TGTGCCAGTAGTATTATTAGGGGTGAGCTGTTTTTT.

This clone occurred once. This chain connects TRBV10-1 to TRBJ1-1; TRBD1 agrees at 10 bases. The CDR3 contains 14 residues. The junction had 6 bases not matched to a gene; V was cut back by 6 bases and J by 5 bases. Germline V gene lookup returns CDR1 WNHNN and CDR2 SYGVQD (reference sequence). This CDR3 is CASSVGTGATEAFF. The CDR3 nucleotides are TGCGCCAGCAGCGTCGGGACAGGGGCTACTGAAGCTTTCTTT.

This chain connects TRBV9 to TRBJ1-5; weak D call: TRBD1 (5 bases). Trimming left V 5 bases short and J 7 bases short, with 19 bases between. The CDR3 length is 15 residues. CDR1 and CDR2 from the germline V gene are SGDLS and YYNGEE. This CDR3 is CASSSPAGSKQPQHF. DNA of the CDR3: TGTGCCAGCAGTTCCCCGGCAGGGTCCAAGCAGCCCCAGCATTTT.

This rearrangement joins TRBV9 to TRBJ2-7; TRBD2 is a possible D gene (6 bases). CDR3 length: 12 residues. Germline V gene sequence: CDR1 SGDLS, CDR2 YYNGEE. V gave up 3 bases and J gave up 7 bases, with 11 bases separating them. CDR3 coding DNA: TGTGCCAGCAGCGCCGGTGGAGGGGAGCAGTACTTC. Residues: CASSAGGGEQYF.

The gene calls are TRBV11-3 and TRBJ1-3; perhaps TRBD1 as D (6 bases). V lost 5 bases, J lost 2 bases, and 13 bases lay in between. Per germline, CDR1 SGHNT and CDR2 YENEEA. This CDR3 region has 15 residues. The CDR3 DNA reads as TGTGCCAGCAGCCACCAGAACAGGGCTGGAAACACCATATATTTT. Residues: CASSHQNRAGNTIYF.

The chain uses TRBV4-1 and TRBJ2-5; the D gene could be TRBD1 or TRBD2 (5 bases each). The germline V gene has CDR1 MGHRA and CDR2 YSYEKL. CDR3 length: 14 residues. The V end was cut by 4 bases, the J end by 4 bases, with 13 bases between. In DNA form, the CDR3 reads TGCGCCAGCAGCCCCCCCGGGACGTTAGAGACCCAGTACTTC. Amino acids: CASSPPGTLETQYF.

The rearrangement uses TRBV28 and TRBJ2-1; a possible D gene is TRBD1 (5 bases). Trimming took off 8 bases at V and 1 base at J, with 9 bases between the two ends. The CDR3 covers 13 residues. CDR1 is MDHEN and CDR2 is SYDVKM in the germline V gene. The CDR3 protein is CASDSQSYNEQFF. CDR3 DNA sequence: TGTGCCAGCGACAGCCAATCCTACAATGAGCAGTTCTTC.

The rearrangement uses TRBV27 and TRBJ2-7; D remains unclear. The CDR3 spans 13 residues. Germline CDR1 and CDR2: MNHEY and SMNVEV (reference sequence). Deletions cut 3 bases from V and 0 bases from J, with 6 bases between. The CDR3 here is CASSFAASYEQYF. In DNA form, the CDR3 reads TGTGCCAGCAGTTTCGCAGCCTCCTACGAGCAGTACTTC.